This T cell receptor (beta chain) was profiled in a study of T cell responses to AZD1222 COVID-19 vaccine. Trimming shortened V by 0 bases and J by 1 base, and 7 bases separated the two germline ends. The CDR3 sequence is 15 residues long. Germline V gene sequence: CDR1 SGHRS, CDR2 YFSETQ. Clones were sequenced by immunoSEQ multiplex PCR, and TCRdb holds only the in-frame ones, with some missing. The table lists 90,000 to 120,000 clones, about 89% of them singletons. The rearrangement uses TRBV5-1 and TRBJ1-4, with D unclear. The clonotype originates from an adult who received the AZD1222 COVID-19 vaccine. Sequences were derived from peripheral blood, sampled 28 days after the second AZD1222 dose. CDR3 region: CASSLVAGTNEKLFF. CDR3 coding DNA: TGCGCCAGCAGCTTGGTCGCAGGAACTAATGAAAAACTGTTTTTT.